These T cell receptor beta chains were read from a single sample in a study of spatial heterogeneity in lung cancer. TCRdb analysed the 5' RACE reads with MiXCR anew, one entry per CDR3 protein. This table has approximately 47,000 distinct CDR3 sequences, 6% to 9.5% appearing once. Sample: PBMCs, taken at surgery. The origin of the receptors is a female donor with early-stage non-small cell lung cancer. CDR3s leave out the opening cysteine and the closing phenylalanine or tryptophan.

V gene,CDR3 protein
TRBV20-1,SAEDRLTEAF
TRBV4-1,ASSHYRGANYGYT
TRBV6-2/TRBV6-3,ATRTDANYGYT
TRBV5-1,ASSLFSGGPGAYNEQF
TRBV20-1,SARAGNTEAF
TRBV6-1,ASRDLTIRINSPLH
TRBV6-6,ASSYSILAGGRYEQY
TRBV19,ASSMAAGGLHEQF
TRBV15,ATSRVSGANEKLF
TRBV7-2,ASRLAGYQETQY
TRBV19,ASTPLLYGPNNEQF
TRBV21-1,ASSISGGQAKNIQY
TRBV28,ATKPRGDTEAF
TRBV19,ASSIRPGAYEQY
TRBV6-6,ASSGESLAGLTDTQY
TRBV11-2,ASSLGFVAVRTYEQY
TRBV4-1,ASSQERGGGPYNEQF
TRBV28,ASSSPVEAYNEQF
TRBV19,ASSTSTGGSEGSPLH
TRBV5-1,ASSFRQRSSTDTQY
TRBV7-2,ASSPSGYTQY
TRBV11-2,ASSRTGDSGNTIY
TRBV7-8,ASSLTGLAGGQETQY
TRBV6-2/TRBV6-3,ERSRTDNNEQF
TRBV7-9,ASSLAGTGTEAF
TRBV19,ASNRIGDFLNQPQH
TRBV7-9,ASSLATQGRSYEQY
TRBV24-1,ATSDLDGATSEQF
TRBV29-1,SISPPGGTPQTQY
TRBV12-3/TRBV12-4,ASSLIRGGEKLF
TRBV7-2,ASSLTWGQAGELF
TRBV12-3/TRBV12-4,ASRRGLAGALLDEQF
TRBV24-1,ATSDALTSGGAVNEQF
TRBV6-5,ASSSQGRVGDTQY
TRBV29-1,STKVNTEAF
TRBV30,AVRVLGTGELF
TRBV29-1,SVLDREHTEAF
TRBV6-5,ASRGTGGAYPLH
TRBV10-3,AIGQGRSGNTIY
TRBV4-2,ASSTTSGGPGGAQY
TRBV29-1,SVEVPFGGSEKLF
TRBV30,GGAVGTYNEQF
TRBV11-3,ASSFAGSLTDTQY
TRBV5-1,ASSRTSGYNEQF
TRBV19,ASSIKETQY
TRBV18,ASSPYETERETQY
TRBV24-1,ATSLDRAGNEQF